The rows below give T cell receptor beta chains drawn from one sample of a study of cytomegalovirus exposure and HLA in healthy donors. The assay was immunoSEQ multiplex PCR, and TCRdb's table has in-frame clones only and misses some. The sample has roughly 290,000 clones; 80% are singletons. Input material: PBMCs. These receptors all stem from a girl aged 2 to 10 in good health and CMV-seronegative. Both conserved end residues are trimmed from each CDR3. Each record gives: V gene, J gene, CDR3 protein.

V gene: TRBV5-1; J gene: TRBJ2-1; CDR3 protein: ASSPRSGGVINEQF
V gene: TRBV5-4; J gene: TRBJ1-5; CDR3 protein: ASSQDRGQPQH
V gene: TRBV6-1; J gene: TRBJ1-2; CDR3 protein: ASSGSLYLYGYT
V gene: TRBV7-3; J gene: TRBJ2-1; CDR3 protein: ASSLAGTSGPGSYNEQF
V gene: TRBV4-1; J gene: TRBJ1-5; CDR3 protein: ASSQERGVAAGANQPQH
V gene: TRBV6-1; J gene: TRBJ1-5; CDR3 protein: ASNGQGSNQPQH
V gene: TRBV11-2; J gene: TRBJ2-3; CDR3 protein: ASSWTSGTDTQY
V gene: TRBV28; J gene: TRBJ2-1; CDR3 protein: ASRTEPRGNNEQF
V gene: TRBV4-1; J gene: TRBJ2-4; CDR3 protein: ASSRGLLAKNIQY
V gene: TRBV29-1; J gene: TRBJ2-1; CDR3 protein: SVDEVVGTSGSYEQF
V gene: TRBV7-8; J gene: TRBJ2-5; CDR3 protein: ASSLVRTSGGRARETQY
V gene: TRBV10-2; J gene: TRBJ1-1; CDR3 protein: ATEDRENTEAF
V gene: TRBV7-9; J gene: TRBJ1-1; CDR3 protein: SSSLVRFGQGAREAF
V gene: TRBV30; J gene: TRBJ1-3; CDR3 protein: AWSASLTGGLNTIY
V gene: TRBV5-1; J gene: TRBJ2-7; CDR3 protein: ASSGDRGSYEQY
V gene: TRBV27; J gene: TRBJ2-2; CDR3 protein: ASSFNGELF
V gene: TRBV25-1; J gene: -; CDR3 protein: ASNPGSDGSTYEQY
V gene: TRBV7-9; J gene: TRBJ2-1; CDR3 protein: ASSLGTSGEPYNEQF